The entry below gives a single TCR beta chain sequence along with its context. This sample stems from a study of blood T cell repertoires in COVID-19. Study-wide context: The cDNA or gDNA used as material had been derived from T cells, B-cell-depleted T cells, or PBMCs.

Using immunoSEQ multiplex PCR, the repertoire was profiled, and TCRdb retains in-frame clones only, with some absent. The sample includes tens of thousands of clones, 80% to 90% of them seen just once. Material for sequencing was peripheral blood. The receptor comes from a man aged 45-65 years with active COVID-19.

The CDR3 spells CASSLDLGRGNTEAFF. The CDR3 nucleotides are TGTGCCAGCAGCTTAGATCTTGGCAGGGGGAACACTGAAGCTTTCTTT. The rearrangement joins TRBV7-9 to TRBJ1-1; possibly TRBD1 for D (6 bases). Germline lookup yields CDR1 SEHNR and CDR2 FQNEAQ (reference sequence). This CDR3 is 16 amino acids long. Trimming removed 1 base at V and 1 base at J, with 13 bases between.